The subject of this entry is one TCR beta chain. The entry originates in a study of radiation and T cells in renal cell carcinoma. Trimming pared 1 base from V and 7 bases from J, leaving 13 bases between. CDR1 MGHRA and CDR2 YSYEKL come from the germline V gene. The CDR3 length is 15 residues. Data came from immunoSEQ multiplex PCR; TCRdb stores just in-frame clones and leaves some out. This table holds 70,000 to 100,000 clones, approximately 86% found once. As for time point: blood 2 weeks post-SBRT. The treatment denotes: 15 Gy SBRT to primary tumor, nephrectomy 4 weeks later. Sequencing was performed on blood, taken from a patient whose treatment included radiotherapy and nephrectomy. The receptor was isolated from a woman aged 45-59 years with renal cell carcinoma. The V gene is TRBV4-1, the J gene TRBJ1-4, with D tentatively TRBD1 (6 bases). CDR3 sequence (DNA): TGCGCCAGCAGCCAAGTCAGGGGAGCGAGTGAAAAACTGTTTTTT. Residues: CASSQVRGASEKLFF.